This T cell receptor beta chain is drawn from a study of Graves' ophthalmopathy and Graves' hyperthyroidism. About the study: Sampling took place at initial diagnosis, with peripheral blood obtained before any treatment.

Certain patients, namely those with other autoimmune diseases, uncontrolled infections, pregnancy or lactation, were excluded. TCR beta CDR3 amplification used RNA transcripts. RT-PCR was first run with HTBI primers, then multiplex PCR in a second round. TCRdb reprocessed the multiplex PCR reads with MiXCR, giving one entry per CDR3 protein. The sample includes 200,000 to 250,000 distinct CDR3 sequences, about 32% of them seen just once. CDR3 length equals 13 residues. The ends were cut back, 7 bases at V and 9 bases at J, with 18 bases in the middle. Germline CDR1 MNHNS, CDR2 SASEGT. Sequencing used peripheral blood. The TCR comes from a man aged 50-59 years with Graves' ophthalmopathy. The chain combines TRBV6-1 with TRBJ2-5; D gene ambiguous. The CDR3 DNA reads as TGTGCCAGCACGTCGATCGGCCTTGATGCCCAGTACTTC. It codes for CASTSIGLDAQYF.